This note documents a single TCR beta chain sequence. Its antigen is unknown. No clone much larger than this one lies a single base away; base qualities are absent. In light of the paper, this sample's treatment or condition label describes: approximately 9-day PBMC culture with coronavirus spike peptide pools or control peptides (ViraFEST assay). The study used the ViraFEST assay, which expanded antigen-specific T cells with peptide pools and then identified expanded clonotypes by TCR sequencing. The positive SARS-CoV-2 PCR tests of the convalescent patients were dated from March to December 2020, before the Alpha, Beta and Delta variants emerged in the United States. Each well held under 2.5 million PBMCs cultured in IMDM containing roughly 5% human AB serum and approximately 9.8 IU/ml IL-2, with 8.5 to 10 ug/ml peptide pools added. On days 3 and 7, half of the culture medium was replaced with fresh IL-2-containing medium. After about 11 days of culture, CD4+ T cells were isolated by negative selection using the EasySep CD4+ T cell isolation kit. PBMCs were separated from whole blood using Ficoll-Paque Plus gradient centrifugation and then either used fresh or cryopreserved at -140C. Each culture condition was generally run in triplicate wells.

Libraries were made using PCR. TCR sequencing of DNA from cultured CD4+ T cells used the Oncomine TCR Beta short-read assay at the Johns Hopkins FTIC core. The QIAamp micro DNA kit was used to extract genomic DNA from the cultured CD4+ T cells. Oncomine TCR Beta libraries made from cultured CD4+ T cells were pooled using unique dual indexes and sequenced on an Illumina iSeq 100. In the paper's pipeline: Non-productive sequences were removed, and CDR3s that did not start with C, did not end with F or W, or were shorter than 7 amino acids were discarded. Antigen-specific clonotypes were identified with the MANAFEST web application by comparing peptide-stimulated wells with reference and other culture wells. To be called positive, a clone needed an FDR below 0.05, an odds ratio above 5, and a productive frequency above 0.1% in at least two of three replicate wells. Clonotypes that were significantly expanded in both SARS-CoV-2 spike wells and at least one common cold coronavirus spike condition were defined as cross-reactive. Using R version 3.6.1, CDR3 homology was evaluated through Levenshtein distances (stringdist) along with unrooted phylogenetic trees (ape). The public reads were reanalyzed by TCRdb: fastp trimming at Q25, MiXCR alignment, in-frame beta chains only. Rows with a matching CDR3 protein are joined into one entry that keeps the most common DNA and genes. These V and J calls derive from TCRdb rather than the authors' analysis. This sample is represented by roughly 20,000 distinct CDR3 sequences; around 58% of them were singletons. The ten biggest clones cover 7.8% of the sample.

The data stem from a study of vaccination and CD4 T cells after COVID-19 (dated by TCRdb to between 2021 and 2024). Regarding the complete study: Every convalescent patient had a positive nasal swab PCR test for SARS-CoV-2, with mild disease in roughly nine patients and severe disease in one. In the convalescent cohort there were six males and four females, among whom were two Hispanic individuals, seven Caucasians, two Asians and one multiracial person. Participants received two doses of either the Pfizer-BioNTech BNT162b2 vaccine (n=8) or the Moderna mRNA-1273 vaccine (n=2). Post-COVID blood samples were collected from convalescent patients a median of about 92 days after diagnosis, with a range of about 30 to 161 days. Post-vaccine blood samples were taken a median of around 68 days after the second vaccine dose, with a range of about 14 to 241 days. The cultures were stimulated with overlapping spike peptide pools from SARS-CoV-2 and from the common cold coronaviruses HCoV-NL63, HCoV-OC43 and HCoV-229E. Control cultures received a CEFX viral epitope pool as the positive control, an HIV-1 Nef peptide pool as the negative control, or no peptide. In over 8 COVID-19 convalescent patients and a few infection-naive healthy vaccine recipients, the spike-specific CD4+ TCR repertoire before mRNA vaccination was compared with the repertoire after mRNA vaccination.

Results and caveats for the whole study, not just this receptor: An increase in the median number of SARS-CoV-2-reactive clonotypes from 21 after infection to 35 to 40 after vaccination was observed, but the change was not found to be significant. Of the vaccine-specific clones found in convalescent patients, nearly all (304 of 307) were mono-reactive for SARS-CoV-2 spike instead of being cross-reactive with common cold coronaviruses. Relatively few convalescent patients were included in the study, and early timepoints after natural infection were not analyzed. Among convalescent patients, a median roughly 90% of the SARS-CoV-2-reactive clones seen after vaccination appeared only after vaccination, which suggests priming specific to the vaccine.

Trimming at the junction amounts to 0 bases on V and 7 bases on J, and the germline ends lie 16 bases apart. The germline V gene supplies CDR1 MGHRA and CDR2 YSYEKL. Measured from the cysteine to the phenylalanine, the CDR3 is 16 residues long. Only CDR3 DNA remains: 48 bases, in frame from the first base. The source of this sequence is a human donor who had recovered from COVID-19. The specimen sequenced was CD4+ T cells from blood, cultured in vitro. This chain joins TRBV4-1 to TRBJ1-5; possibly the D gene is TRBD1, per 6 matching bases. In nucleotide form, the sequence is TGCGCCAGCAGCCAAGATGGCAGGGGTGGTCAGCAGCCCCAGCATTTT. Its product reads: CASSQDGRGGQQPQHF.